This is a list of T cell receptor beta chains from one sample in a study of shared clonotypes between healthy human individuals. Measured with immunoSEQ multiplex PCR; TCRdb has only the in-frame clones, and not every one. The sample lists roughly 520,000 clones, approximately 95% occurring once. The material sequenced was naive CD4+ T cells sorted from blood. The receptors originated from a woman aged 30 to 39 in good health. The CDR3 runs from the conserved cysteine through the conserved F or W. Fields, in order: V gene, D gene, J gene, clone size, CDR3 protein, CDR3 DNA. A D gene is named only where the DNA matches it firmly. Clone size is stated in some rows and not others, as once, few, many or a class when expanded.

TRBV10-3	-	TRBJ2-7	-	CAIWDIQGIEQYF	TGTGCCATCTGGGACATCCAGGGCATCGAGCAGTACTTC
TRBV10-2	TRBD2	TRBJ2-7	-	CASSELAGGRSSYEQYF	TGCGCCAGCAGTGAACTAGCGGGAGGCCGGAGCTCCTACGAGCAGTACTTC
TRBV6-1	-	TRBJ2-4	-	CASSMGFQYF	TGTGCCAGCAGTATGGGTTTTCAGTACTTC
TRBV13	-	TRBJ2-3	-	CASSPPPRSRLVMDTQYF	TGTGCCAGCAGCCCCCCTCCCCGGTCGCGATTGGTTATGGATACGCAGTATTTT
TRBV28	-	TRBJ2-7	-	CASSAGQRLKQYF	TGTGCCAGCAGTGCGGGACAGAGATTAAAGCAGTACTTC
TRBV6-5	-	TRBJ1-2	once	CASSYSGGHYGYTF	TGTGCCAGCAGTTACTCGGGGGGTCACTATGGCTACACCTTC
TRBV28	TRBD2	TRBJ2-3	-	CASRDSGRALGADTQYF	TGTGCCAGCAGAGATAGCGGGAGGGCCTTGGGGGCAGATACGCAGTATTTT
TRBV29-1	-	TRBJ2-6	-	CSTSEQSSGANVLTF	TGCAGCACATCTGAGCAAAGCTCTGGGGCCAACGTCCTGACTTTC
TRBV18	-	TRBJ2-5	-	CASSPLETQYF	TGTGCCAGCTCACCATTAGAGACCCAGTACTTC
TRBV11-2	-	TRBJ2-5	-	CASSPGQQETQYF	TGTGCCAGCAGCCCAGGACAGCAAGAGACCCAGTACTTC
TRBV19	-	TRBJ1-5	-	CASSWTNQPQHF	TGTGCCAGTAGTTGGACGAATCAGCCCCAGCATTTT
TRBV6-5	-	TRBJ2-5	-	CASSGGAGGRETQYF	TGTGCCAGCAGTGGCGGGGCAGGGGGAAGAGAGACCCAGTACTTC
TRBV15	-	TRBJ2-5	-	CATSRERATQYF	TGTGCCACCAGCAGAGAGAGGGCGACCCAGTACTTC
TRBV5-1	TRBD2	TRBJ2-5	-	CASRETSAQETQYF	TGCGCCAGCAGGGAAACTAGCGCTCAAGAGACCCAGTACTTC
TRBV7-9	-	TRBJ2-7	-	CASSKTRQIIAYEQYF	TGTGCCAGCAGCAAGACACGACAGATTATTGCCTACGAGCAGTACTTC
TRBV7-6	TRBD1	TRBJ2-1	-	CASSLRLTGGSYNEQFF	TGTGCCAGCAGCTTGCGCCTGACAGGGGGCTCCTACAATGAGCAGTTCTTC
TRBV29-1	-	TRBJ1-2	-	CSVEGGAVPYGYTF	TGCAGCGTTGAGGGCGGGGCTGTGCCCTATGGCTACACCTTC
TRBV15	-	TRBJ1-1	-	CATRLGGADTEAFF	TGTGCCACCCGGCTTGGGGGCGCTGACACTGAAGCTTTCTTT
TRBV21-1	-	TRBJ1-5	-	CASSAGRRTGDNQPQHF	TGTGCCAGCAGCGCGGGGCGTCGGACAGGGGACAATCAGCCCCAGCATTTT
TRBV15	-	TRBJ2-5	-	CATSSHRPGTPGETQYF	TGTGCCACCAGCAGCCATAGACCCGGGACTCCCGGGGAGACCCAGTACTTC
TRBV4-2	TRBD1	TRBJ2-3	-	CASSSGTGTDTQYF	TGTGCCAGCAGCTCCGGGACAGGGACAGATACGCAGTATTTT
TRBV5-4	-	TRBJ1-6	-	CASSPTYRDSPLHF	TGTGCCAGCAGCCCGACGTACAGGGATTCACCCCTCCACTTT
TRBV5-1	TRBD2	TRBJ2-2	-	CASRQLAGGTGELFF	TGCGCCAGCAGGCAACTAGCGGGAGGGACCGGGGAGCTGTTTTTT
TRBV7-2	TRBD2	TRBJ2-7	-	CASSPPTSHEQYF	TGTGCCAGCAGCCCCCCGACTAGCCACGAGCAGTACTTC
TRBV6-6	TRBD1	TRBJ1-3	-	CASTKQGAGNTIYF	TGTGCCAGCACCAAACAGGGGGCTGGAAACACCATATATTTT
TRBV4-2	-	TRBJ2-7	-	CASSQDQTRARSEQYF	TGTGCCAGCAGCCAAGATCAGACGCGGGCGAGATCGGAGCAGTACTTC
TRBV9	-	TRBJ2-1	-	CASSVDLVYNEQFF	TGTGCCAGCAGCGTAGACCTAGTCTACAATGAGCAGTTCTTC
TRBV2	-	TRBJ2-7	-	CASKRLPYEQYF	TGTGCCAGCAAGAGACTCCCCTACGAGCAGTACTTC
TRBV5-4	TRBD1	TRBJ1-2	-	CASSVAGTGNGYTF	TGTGCCAGCAGCGTCGCCGGGACAGGGAATGGCTACACCTTC
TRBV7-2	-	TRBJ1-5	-	CASSLGGSYSNQPQHF	TGTGCCAGCAGCTTAGGGGGCAGCTATAGCAATCAGCCCCAGCATTTT
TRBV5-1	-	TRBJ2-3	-	CASSLGDFTDTQYF	TGCGCCAGCAGCTTAGGAGACTTCACAGATACGCAGTATTTT
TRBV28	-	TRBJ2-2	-	CASSSGPNTGELFF	TGTGCCAGCAGTTCTGGCCCGAACACCGGGGAGCTGTTTTTT
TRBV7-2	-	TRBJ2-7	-	CASSKPWGGTSYEQYF	TGTGCCAGCAGCAAACCCTGGGGCGGTACCTCCTACGAGCAGTACTTC
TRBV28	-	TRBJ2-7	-	CASSTIPVAYEQYF	TGTGCCAGCAGTACCATCCCTGTCGCCTACGAGCAGTACTTC
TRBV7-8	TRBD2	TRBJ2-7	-	CASSSRSGTSILEQYF	TGTGCCAGCAGCTCACGTAGCGGGACTTCAATTTTGGAGCAGTACTTC
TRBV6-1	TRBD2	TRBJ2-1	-	CASRGDLASEQFF	TGTGCCAGCCGGGGGGATCTAGCGAGTGAGCAGTTCTTC
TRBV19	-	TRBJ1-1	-	CASSTTANTEAFF	TGTGCCAGTAGTACTACAGCGAACACTGAAGCTTTCTTT
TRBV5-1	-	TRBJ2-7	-	CASSLGLAARSSYEQYF	TGCGCCAGCAGCTTGGGGCTAGCCGCAAGGAGCTCCTACGAGCAGTACTTC
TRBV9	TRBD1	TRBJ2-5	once	CASSGARTGMETQYF	TGTGCCAGCAGTGGGGCCAGGACAGGGATGGAGACCCAGTACTTC
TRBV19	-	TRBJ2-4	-	CASSMVREDIQYF	TGTGCCAGTAGTATGGTCAGGGAGGACATTCAGTACTTC
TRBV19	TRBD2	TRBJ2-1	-	CASRRLANSYNEQFF	TGTGCCAGTAGGAGACTAGCAAACTCCTACAATGAGCAGTTCTTC
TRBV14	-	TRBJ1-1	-	CASSLKLRGGAFF	TGTGCCAGCAGCCTTAAGCTACGGGGGGGTGCTTTCTTT
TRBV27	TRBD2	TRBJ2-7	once	CASSRASGTLEQYF	TGTGCCAGCAGTCGGGCTAGCGGGACCCTGGAGCAGTACTTC
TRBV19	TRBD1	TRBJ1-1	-	CARGQGYSTEAFF	TGTGCCAGGGGACAGGGGTATTCCACTGAAGCTTTCTTT
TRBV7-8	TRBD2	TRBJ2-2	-	CASSPGPSGNTGELFF	TGTGCCAGCAGCCCTGGACCTAGCGGGAACACCGGGGAGCTGTTTTTT
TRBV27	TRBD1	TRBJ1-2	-	CASSRNSHLGGFGYTF	TGTGCCAGCAGTAGGAATTCACATTTAGGGGGCTTTGGCTACACCTTC
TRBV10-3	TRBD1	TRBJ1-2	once	CAISESDRANYGYTF	TGTGCCATCAGTGAGTCGGACAGGGCCAACTATGGCTACACCTTC
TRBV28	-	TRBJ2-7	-	CASSLTGGPIYEQYF	TGTGCCAGCAGTTTAACTGGGGGACCCATCTACGAGCAGTACTTC
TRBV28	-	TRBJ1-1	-	CASSLDLSRRRAFF	TGTGCCAGCAGTTTGGACCTTTCTCGCCGGCGAGCTTTCTTT
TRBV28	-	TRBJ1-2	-	CASSLNEDGYTF	TGTGCCAGCAGTTTAAATGAGGATGGCTACACCTTC
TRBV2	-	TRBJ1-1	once	CASSNRIMNTEAFF	TGTGCCAGCAGTAACCGTATCATGAACACTGAAGCTTTCTTT
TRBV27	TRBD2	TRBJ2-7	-	CASSIYLAGVSYEQYF	TGTGCCAGCAGTATCTATTTAGCGGGGGTCTCCTACGAGCAGTACTTC
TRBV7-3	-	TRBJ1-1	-	CASSLDLGAEAFF	TGTGCCAGCAGCTTGGACCTCGGCGCTGAAGCTTTCTTT
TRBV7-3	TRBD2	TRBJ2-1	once	CASSLTGTSGTNEQFF	TGTGCCAGCAGCTTAACCGGGACTAGCGGGACCAATGAGCAGTTCTTC
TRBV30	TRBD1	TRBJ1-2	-	CALHGTGKGYTF	TGTGCCTTACACGGGACAGGGAAAGGCTACACCTTC
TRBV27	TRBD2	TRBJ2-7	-	CASSLSRLAGVKEQYF	TGTGCCAGCAGTTTATCCAGACTAGCGGGAGTGAAGGAGCAGTACTTC
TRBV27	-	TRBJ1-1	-	CASRPVGGGLNTEAFF	TGTGCCAGCCGCCCAGTGGGGGGGGGTCTGAACACTGAAGCTTTCTTT
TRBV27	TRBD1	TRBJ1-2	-	CASRGQGAVYTF	TGTGCCAGCAGAGGGCAGGGGGCTGTCTACACCTTC
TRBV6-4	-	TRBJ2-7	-	CASSDSPYEQYF	TGTGCCAGCAGTGACTCACCCTACGAGCAGTACTTC
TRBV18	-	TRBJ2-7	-	CASSPGRGREQYF	TGTGCCAGCTCACCAGGCCGCGGGCGCGAGCAGTACTTC